The rows below give T cell receptor beta chains drawn from one sample of a study of T cell responses to AZD1222 COVID-19 vaccine. Sequencing was performed with immunoSEQ multiplex PCR; in TCRdb, only in-frame clones are kept and a portion is missing. This sample has 110,000 or so clones, with more than 70% found just once. The source material was peripheral blood, sampled 28 days after the second AZD1222 dose. All receptors come from an adult who received the AZD1222 COVID-19 vaccine. Each CDR3 is given with its conserved first and last residue. D genes are given only for firm matches.

D gene,V gene,J gene,CDR3 protein,CDR3 DNA
-,TRBV7-7,TRBJ2-1,CASSLGTPPSEQFF,TGTGCCAGCAGCTTAGGCACCCCCCCCAGTGAGCAGTTCTTC
-,TRBV14,TRBJ1-3,CASTPGWGRNTIYF,TGTGCCAGCACCCCAGGGTGGGGGAGAAACACCATATATTTT
-,TRBV18,TRBJ1-3,CASSQVHRDNTIYF,TGTGCCAGCTCACAGGTTCACAGGGACAACACCATATATTTT
-,TRBV12-3/TRBV12-4,TRBJ1-4,CASTRTGDSGLFF,TGTGCCAGCACCCGGACGGGAGATTCTGGACTGTTTTTT
-,TRBV5-1,TRBJ2-1,CASSITGDSYNEQFF,TGCGCCAGCAGCATCACCGGGGACTCCTACAATGAGCAGTTCTTC
-,TRBV19,TRBJ1-2,CASSIVEGDYGYTF,TGTGCCAGTAGTATAGTCGAAGGCGACTATGGCTACACCTTC
-,TRBV9,TRBJ2-2,CASSVDPRANTGELFF,TGTGCCAGCAGCGTAGACCCCAGAGCGAACACCGGGGAGCTGTTTTTT
-,TRBV5-1,TRBJ2-7,CASSLGGDYEQYF,TGCGCCAGCAGCTTGGGCGGAGACTACGAGCAGTACTTC
-,TRBV7-9,TRBJ1-2,CASSLGSWAEKNYGYTF,TGTGCCAGCAGCTTAGGCTCATGGGCAGAGAAAAACTATGGCTACACCTTC
TRBD1,TRBV28,TRBJ1-1,CASLIGGSENTEAFF,TGTGCCAGCCTAATAGGGGGCTCGGAGAACACTGAAGCTTTCTTT
TRBD2,TRBV6-5,TRBJ2-5,CASSSPAAGGLETQYF,TGTGCCAGCAGTTCCCCGGCCGCGGGAGGACTAGAGACCCAGTACTTC
-,TRBV27,TRBJ1-5,CASSLFPGVGQPQHF,TGTGCCAGCAGTTTATTTCCGGGGGTCGGGCAGCCCCAGCATTTT
-,TRBV7-9,TRBJ1-2,CASSPRGDGYTF,TGTGCCAGCAGCCCCCGTGGGGATGGCTACACCTTC
TRBD1,TRBV27,TRBJ1-5,CASSAQGYSNQPQHF,TGTGCCAGCAGTGCACAGGGGTATAGCAATCAGCCCCAGCATTTT
-,TRBV6-6,TRBJ1-2,CASSYSGVGPGYTF,TGTGCCAGCAGTTACTCCGGGGTCGGGCCTGGCTACACCTTC
-,TRBV3-1/TRBV3-2,TRBJ2-6,CASSQSLASGANVLTF,TGTGCCAGCAGCCAAAGCCTAGCGAGTGGGGCCAACGTCCTGACTTTC